One sample yielded the 9 T cell receptor beta chains listed below, sequenced in a study of shared T cell receptors in the human thymus. The assay was immunoSEQ multiplex PCR, and TCRdb's table has in-frame clones only and misses some. The repertoire holds 55,000 to 80,000 clones, about 95% seen once, with less than 0.04% in the top ten. The specimen sequenced was thymocytes. The receptors were sampled from a human donor.

The genes are TRBV11-2 and TRBJ2-1; 9 bases match TRBD2. CDR3 length equals 18 residues. In germline, CDR1 is SGHAT, CDR2 FQNNGV. After removal of 2 bases from V and 0 bases from J, the junction contained 8 bases not matched to a gene. The CDR3: CASSLTTSGPLSYNEQFF. CDR3 sequence (DNA): TGTGCCAGCAGCTTAACGACTAGCGGTCCCCTCTCCTACAATGAGCAGTTCTTC. Full variable domain (missing parts from reference TRBV11-2 and TRBJ2-1): EAGVAQSPRYKIIEKRQSVAFWCNPISGHATLYWYQQILGQGPKLLIQFQNNGVVDDSQLPKDRFSAERLKGVDSTLKIQPAKLEDSAVYLCASSLTTSGPLSYNEQFFGPGTRLTVL.

The chain links TRBV7-3 to TRBJ2-1, with TRBD1 matching 8 bases. V lost 0 bases, J lost 4 bases, and 26 bases stayed unmatched. Germline V CDR1 and CDR2: SGHTA, FQGTGA. CDR3 size: 23 residues. The DNA of the CDR3 is TGTGCCAGCAGCTTAACAGGGTCCGGACAGGGCGGGCGGGACCCGACCCTTTACAATGAGCAGTTCTTC. It specifies CASSLTGSGQGGRDPTLYNEQFF. Based on the CDR3 plus reference TRBV7-3 and TRBJ2-1, the full variable domain is GAGVSQTPSNKVTEKGKYVELRCDPISGHTALYWYRQSLGQGPEFLIYFQGTGAADDSGLPNDRFFAVRPEGSVSTLKIQRTERGDSAVYLCASSLTGSGQGGRDPTLYNEQFFGPGTRLTVL.

The chain carries TRBV9 and TRBJ2-3; D is perhaps TRBD1 (5 bases). Trimming stripped 4 bases from V and 2 bases from J, with 20 bases between. Germline V gene sequence: CDR1 SGDLS, CDR2 YYNGEE. The CDR3 covers 17 residues. This CDR3 reads CASSSCSHIQVTDTQYF. The CDR3 DNA sequence: TGTGCCAGCAGCTCCTGTTCCCATATACAGGTCACAGATACGCAGTATTTT.

The rearrangement joins TRBV5-1 to TRBJ2-7; 15 nucleotides align to TRBD2. The CDR3 has 19 residues. Germline CDR1 reads SGHRS; CDR2 reads YFSETQ. The V gene end was trimmed by 4 bases and the J gene end by 4 bases; junction bases not matched to a gene: 15. The CDR3 DNA reads TGCGCCAGCAGCCTGGAGTTCTGGACTAGCGGGGGGGCTATGTACGAGCAGTACTTC. It yields the protein CASSLEFWTSGGAMYEQYF.

The chain employs TRBV19 and TRBJ2-1; 11 bases are a match to TRBD2. The germline V gene has CDR1 LNHDA and CDR2 SQIVND (reference sequence). CDR3 length: 17 residues. V lost 4 bases to trimming and J lost 7 bases; unmatched junction nucleotides: 12. The CDR3 DNA reads TGTGCCAGTAGTAGGGCCTCTAGCGGGGGGATAGGTAATGAGCAGTTCTTC. Protein product: CASSRASSGGIGNEQFF.

The V and J genes are TRBV4-2 and TRBJ2-1, with D unclear. The CDR3 is made up of 17 amino acids. Trimming removed 0 bases from V and 0 bases from J, with 12 bases in between. Germline CDR1 reads LGHNA; CDR2 reads YNFKEQ. CDR3 sequence reads: CASSQDPSPSSYNEQFF. CDR3 DNA sequence: TGTGCCAGCAGCCAAGATCCCAGCCCGAGCTCCTACAATGAGCAGTTCTTC.

The V call is TRBV5-1, the J call TRBJ1-1; D is undetermined. CDR1 is SGHRS and CDR2 is YFSETQ in the germline V gene. The CDR3 consists of 15 residues. The V end was cut by 0 bases, the J end by 7 bases, with 16 bases between. CDR3 in DNA: TGCGCCAGCAGCTTGGCTAATTTGGTTGTCGATGAAGCTTTCTTT. The encoded protein is CASSLANLVVDEAFF.

V gene TRBV6-1 combines with J gene TRBJ2-7, with 7 nucleotides matching TRBD2. V was clipped by 6 bases and J by 3 bases; unmatched bases: 5. Looked up from germline, CDR1 is MNHNS and CDR2 is SASEGT. The CDR3 length is 13 residues. CDR3 protein: CASSGLGDYEQYF. CDR3 DNA: TGTGCCAGCAGCGGACTAGGAGACTACGAGCAGTACTTC.

The CDR3 spells CASSGTDKEKLFF. Here the CDR3 DNA reads TGTGCCAGCAGCGGGACAGACAAGGAAAAACTGTTTTTT. The rearrangement uses TRBV7-8 and TRBJ1-4; 7 bases align to TRBD1. Germline V lookup: CDR1 SGHVS, CDR2 FQNEAQ. The CDR3 has 13 residues. Losses at the gene ends were 5 bases for V and 8 bases for J; bases not matched to a gene: 5.